These 32 T cell receptor beta chains originate from one sample sequenced in a study of regulatory T cells in long-lasting Graves disease. Arm-PCR of CDR3 regions and iRepertoire HTBI primers were the basis on which TCR beta libraries were built. Using its own MiXCR run on the multiplex PCR reads, TCRdb lists one record per CDR3 protein. In the table there are roughly 400,000 distinct CDR3 sequences, less than 25% of which are singletons. Described time point: persistent/refractory GD, antithyroid drugs over 5 years with positive TRAb. Following extraction of RNA from PBMCs, that RNA was used to make the TCR library. The sample was peripheral blood mononuclear cells (PBMCs), taken when the disease was refractory, from a patient treated with antithyroid drugs. The receptor set was obtained from a female donor with Graves disease.

The rearrangement joins TRBV20-1 to TRBJ2-5, with D maybe TRBD2 (5 bases). Germline V gene sequence: CDR1 DFQATT, CDR2 SNEGSKA (reference sequence). The V and J ends lost 1 base and 5 bases respectively, with 11 bases between them. The CDR3 is 13 amino acids. This chain's CDR3 is CSARGARRETQYF. CDR3 sequence (DNA): TGCAGTGCTAGAGGGGCAAGGAGGGAGACCCAGTACTTC.

The table lists this clonotype with a few counts. The genes are TRBV7-2 and TRBJ2-7, with 8 bases identical to TRBD2. V was clipped by 5 bases and J by 6 bases; unmatched bases: 9. Germline V CDR1 and CDR2: SGHTA, FQGNSA. The CDR3 has 14 amino acids. The CDR3 loop is CASSPGTSYGEQYF. The CDR3 coding sequence is TGTGCCAGCAGCCCCGGGACTAGTTATGGCGAGCAGTACTTC.

The chain links TRBV5-1 to TRBJ1-5; D is uncertain. The CDR3 totals 13 residues. CDR1 SGHRS and CDR2 YFSETQ come from the germline V gene. V dropped 6 bases and J dropped 3 bases, with 10 bases sitting between them. CDR3 DNA: TGCGCCAGCACCGGACCCCCCAATCAGCCCCAGCATTTT. This codes for CASTGPPNQPQHF.

The chain carries TRBV20-1 and TRBJ2-5, with 9 nucleotides matching TRBD1. Germline lookup yields CDR1 DFQATT and CDR2 SNEGSKA (reference sequence). V was pared by 4 bases and J by 2 bases, with 20 bases of the junction left unmatched. CDR3 length: 19 amino acids. The DNA of the CDR3 is TGCAGTGCTATGGGCTGGCCGGGACAGGGAGCCTCCTTACAAGAGACCCAGTACTTC. As protein: CSAMGWPGQGASLQETQYF.

The chain combines TRBV11-1 with TRBJ2-2; D is undetermined. Germline V gives CDR1 SGHAT, CDR2 FQDESV (reference sequence). The CDR3 has 12 amino acids. Trimming left V 1 base short and J 10 bases short, with 7 bases between. In nucleotides, the CDR3 is TGTGCCAGCAGCTTAGACTCCCAGGAGCTGTTTTTT. It codes for CASSLDSQELFF.

In its sample, this clonotype was seen many times. This chain uses TRBV7-8 with TRBJ2-7; TRBD1 matches 10 bases. Losses at the gene ends were 5 bases for V and 6 bases for J; bases not matched to a gene: 4. CDR1 is SGHVS and CDR2 is FQNEAQ in the germline V gene. This CDR3 contains 13 residues. CDR3 in amino acids: CASSPTGGGEQYF. CDR3 bases: TGTGCCAGCAGCCCGACAGGGGGCGGCGAGCAGTACTTC.

This clonotype was seen a single time. A much larger clone differs by one base, so this may be a read error. The chain is built from TRBV7-2 and TRBJ1-3, with D possibly matching TRBD1 (6 bases). Per germline, CDR1 SGHTA and CDR2 FQGNSA. V dropped 3 bases and J dropped 2 bases, with 11 bases sitting between them. This CDR3 contains 15 residues. Here the CDR3 DNA reads TGTGCCAGCAGCTTCGAGGGGGGTCCTGGAAACACCATATATTTT. Amino acid sequence: CASSFEGGPGNTIYF.

This chain links TRBV20-1 with TRBJ2-1; D possibly uses TRBD1 or TRBD2 (6 bases each). Germline values: CDR1 DFQATT, CDR2 SNEGSKA (reference sequence). The CDR3 sequence is 14 residues long. V dropped 5 bases and J dropped 6 bases, with 17 bases sitting between them. In nucleotides, the CDR3 is TGCAGTGCTTCCCGGGACTCCAGGGGCAATGAGCAGTTCTTC. It encodes CSASRDSRGNEQFF.

This clonotype has a count of ten or more. J is TRBJ1-2 and V is TRBV6-1, with D possibly matching TRBD1 (5 bases). CDR3 length: 19 residues. CDR1 and CDR2 (germline): MNHNS, SASEGT. V gave up 8 bases and J gave up 3 bases, with 31 bases separating them. In DNA form, the CDR3 reads TGTGCCAGCCGAACAAAACGGGGGACCGATATGTCAAGATACTATGGCTACACCTTC. This codes for CASRTKRGTDMSRYYGYTF.

This clonotype was recorded many times. The rearrangement uses TRBV6-2 or TRBV6-3 and TRBJ2-5; 11 bases are a match to TRBD1. CDR1 is MNHEY, CDR2 SVGEGT, per germline. The CDR3 spans 18 residues. With 0 bases clipped from V and 5 bases from J, the junction kept 11 bases outside the gene matches. The CDR3 sequence: CASSYSNRRDRGLETQYF. The CDR3 nucleotides are TGTGCCAGCAGTTACTCGAATCGCCGGGACAGGGGGTTGGAGACCCAGTACTTC.

This chain joins TRBV5-4 and TRBJ1-1; TRBD1 matches at 7 bases. The trim removed 2 bases at V and 2 bases at J, leaving 6 bases unmatched. This CDR3 comprises 15 residues. In germline, CDR1 is SGHNT, CDR2 YYREEE (reference sequence). The CDR3 DNA reads as TGTGCCAGCAGCTTAGGTGGAGGGGGCAACACTGAAGCTTTCTTT. The encoded protein is CASSLGGGGNTEAFF. Based on the CDR3 plus reference TRBV5-4 and TRBJ1-1, the full variable domain is ETGVTQSPTHLIKTRGQQVTLRCSSQSGHNTVSWYQQALGQGPQFIFQYYREEENGRGNFPPRFSGLQFPNYSSELNVNALELDDSALYLCASSLGGGGNTEAFFGQGTRLTVV.

This clonotype was seen at least ten times. The V and J genes are TRBV12-3 or TRBV12-4 and TRBJ2-7; D gene uncertain. CDR3 length equals 13 residues. V lost 1 base and J 3 bases, leaving 7 bases between the germline ends. The CDR3: CASSLVRYYEQYF. CDR3 DNA: TGTGCCAGCAGTTTAGTTCGGTACTACGAGCAGTACTTC.

This sequence joins TRBV9 and TRBJ2-5; D ambiguous. The V gene's germline CDR1 is SGDLS and CDR2 YYNGEE. This CDR3 comprises 14 residues. The V end lost 0 bases, the J end lost 1 base, and 7 bases lay between the germline ends. The CDR3 DNA follows: TGTGCCAGCAGCGTAGATGGGTCCCAAGAGACCCAGTACTTC. This encodes CASSVDGSQETQYF. The full variable domain, with the rest looked up from reference TRBV9 and TRBJ2-5, is DSGVTQTPKHLITATGQRVTLRCSPRSGDLSVYWYQQSLDQGLQFLIQYYNGEERAKGNILERFSAQQFPDLHSELNLSSLELGDSALYFCASSVDGSQETQYFGPGTRLLVL.

In its sample, this clonotype was seen a few times. The chain recombines TRBV7-2 with TRBJ1-4, with D perhaps matching TRBD1 (6 bases). Germline V gene lookup returns CDR1 SGHTA and CDR2 FQGNSA. V was trimmed by 4 bases and J by 8 bases, leaving 14 bases between them. This CDR3 contains 14 residues. The CDR3 spells CASSSGQGREKLFF. Written as DNA, the CDR3 is TGTGCCAGCAGCTCGGGACAAGGAAGGGAAAAACTGTTTTTT.

The chain employs TRBV28 and TRBJ2-2, with a tentative D call TRBD2 (5 bases). V lost 3 bases and J lost 8, with 10 bases in between. Germline assignment: CDR1 MDHEN and CDR2 SYDVKM. The CDR3 sequence is 13 residues long. CDR3 nucleotides: TGTGCCAGCAGTTTCCCCGGGGAAGGGGAGCTGTTTTTT. Translation: CASSFPGEGELFF.

This sequence joins TRBV2 and TRBJ1-1; D might be TRBD1 (5 bases). The CDR3 contains 19 residues. V gave up 0 bases and J gave up 6 bases, with 26 bases separating them. Germline assignment: CDR1 SNHLY and CDR2 FYNNEI. DNA of the CDR3: TGTGCCAGCAGTGAAGCGGGGTTCTTTGGGGTGGGGGAGTCGGCTGAAGCTTTCTTT. Its translation: CASSEAGFFGVGESAEAFF. The complete variable domain, with remaining parts taken from reference TRBV2 and TRBJ1-1, reads EPEVTQTPSHQVTQMGQEVILRCVPISNHLYFYWYRQILGQKVEFLVSFYNNEISEKSEIFDDQFSVERPDGSNFTLKIRSTKLEDSAMYFCASSEAGFFGVGESAEAFFGQGTRLTVV.

This clonotype appeared a few times. DNA for the CDR3: TGTGCCAGCAGTCTGACCGAGGAGGGCCCACAAGGCACCGGGGAGCTGTTTTTT. Translated, it gives CASSLTEEGPQGTGELFF. The V and J genes are TRBV6-1 and TRBJ2-2, with D possibly TRBD2 on 6 matching bases. V was clipped by 5 bases and J by 4 bases, with 23 bases between them. From germline, CDR1 is MNHNS and CDR2 SASEGT. CDR3 size: 18 residues.

The genes are TRBV19 and TRBJ1-1; D is unresolved. Germline CDR1 and CDR2: LNHDA and SQIVND (reference sequence). V was pared by 3 bases and J by 4 bases, with 12 bases between. This CDR3 contains 14 residues. CDR3 nucleotides: TGTGCCAGTAGTATGCAGTGGGAGGGCACTGAAGCTTTCTTT. It is translated as CASSMQWEGTEAFF.

This clonotype was detected ten times or more. This chain joins TRBV30 and TRBJ1-1; D gene uncertain. Germline values: CDR1 GTSNPN, CDR2 SVGIG (reference sequence). Trimming took off 3 bases at V and 3 bases at J, with 11 bases between the two ends. The CDR3 is 13 residues long. CDR3 protein: CAWRIGYDTEAFF. The CDR3 DNA is TGTGCCTGGAGGATAGGGTACGACACTGAAGCTTTCTTT.

This clonotype was counted only a few times. The CDR3 DNA sequence: TGCGCCAGCAGTGAGTTCTTAGTGATTTCCTATGGCTACACCTTC. Translated: CASSEFLVISYGYTF. The genes are TRBV10-2 and TRBJ1-2; D is undetermined. The CDR3 contains 15 residues. CDR1 and CDR2 from the germline V gene are WSHSY and SAAADI. V gave up 1 base and J gave up 4 bases, with 13 bases separating them.

This clonotype was counted at least ten times. The chain is built from TRBV6-2 or TRBV6-3 and TRBJ2-7; TRBD2 agrees at 8 bases. Germline CDR1 is MNHEY and CDR2 is SVGEGT. This CDR3 comprises 15 residues. The J segment lost 1 base and the V segment lost 2 bases, leaving 4 bases of the junction unmatched. The CDR3 here is CASSYQRETSYEQYF. The CDR3 DNA reads TGTGCCAGCAGTTACCAGCGGGAGACGTCCTACGAGCAGTACTTC.

This clonotype was seen only a few times. V usage is TRBV20-1 and J usage is TRBJ2-5; 9 bases are shared with TRBD1. V lost 3 bases and J lost 3; bases outside the gene matches: 8. Germline CDR1 and CDR2: DFQATT and SNEGSKA (reference sequence). This CDR3 has 15 amino acids. The CDR3 DNA follows: TGCAGTGCTAGGGGACAGGGTAAAGCCGAAGAGACCCAGTACTTC. Translated: CSARGQGKAEETQYF.

V is TRBV20-1 and J is TRBJ2-5; a possible D gene is TRBD2 (6 bases). The germline V gene has CDR1 DFQATT and CDR2 SNEGSKA (reference sequence). Between the trimmed V and J ends, which lost 2 bases and 4 bases, there was a span of 8 bases. CDR3 length: 12 amino acids. CDR3 in amino acids: CSARSSGETQYF. The CDR3 DNA sequence: TGCAGTGCTAGAAGTAGCGGAGAGACCCAGTACTTC.

This clonotype was detected many times. The rearrangement joins TRBV28 to TRBJ1-5; the D is unclear. The CDR3 consists of 13 residues. In germline, CDR1 is MDHEN, CDR2 SYDVKM. The V end was cut by 6 bases, the J end by 6 bases, with 12 bases between. The CDR3 nucleotides read TGTGCCAGCAGCCAAACCGGGTCTCAGCCCCAGCATTTT. This sequence encodes CASSQTGSQPQHF.

The chain has TRBV9 and TRBJ2-3, with 8 positions matching TRBD2. The CDR3 contains 17 residues. Germline values: CDR1 SGDLS, CDR2 YYNGEE. The junction had 10 bases not matched to a gene; V was cut back by 0 bases and J by 4 bases. The CDR3 nucleotides are TGTGCCAGCAGCGTAGATACTAGCGGAAACCGCCCAGATACGCAGTATTTT. The encoded protein is CASSVDTSGNRPDTQYF.

The chain employs TRBV18 and TRBJ1-6; D unresolved. With 2 bases removed from V and 4 bases from J, the gap between germline ends came to 6 bases. The CDR3 totals 14 residues. Germline lookup yields CDR1 KGHSH and CDR2 LQKENI. DNA for the CDR3: TGTGCCAGCTCACCAACGGATTATAATTCACCCCTCCACTTT. Translation gives CASSPTDYNSPLHF.

This clonotype was seen more than once but under ten times. This chain connects TRBV7-6 to TRBJ2-7; 9 bases agree with TRBD2. Germline CDR1 and CDR2: SGHVS and FNYEAQ. The length of the CDR3 is 15 residues. Losses at the gene ends were 0 bases for V and 3 bases for J; bases not matched to a gene: 3. The CDR3 loop reads CASSLAQAGGYEQYF. CDR3 sequence (DNA): TGTGCCAGCAGCTTAGCTCAAGCGGGAGGCTACGAGCAGTACTTC.

This chain links TRBV30 with TRBJ1-5, with 7 bases identical to TRBD1. The CDR3 sequence is 21 residues long. Germline values: CDR1 GTSNPN, CDR2 SVGIG (reference sequence). The trim removed 4 bases at V and 2 bases at J, leaving 26 bases unmatched. The CDR3 DNA reads TGTGCCTGGACCATTTCCCGCCCTTCGGGACAGAGTTTCAATGGCAATCAGCCCCAGCATTTT. It specifies CAWTISRPSGQSFNGNQPQHF.

This clonotype was seen at least ten times. For the CDR3, the DNA is TGTGCCAGCAGCTTCCCTCCGGGACTAGCGGGAGTATGGTACGAGCAGTACTTC. Translated, it gives CASSFPPGLAGVWYEQYF. The chain employs TRBV7-2 and TRBJ2-7; 14 bases fit TRBD2. Germline V CDR1 and CDR2: SGHTA, FQGNSA. CDR3 length equals 18 residues. With 3 bases clipped from V and 4 bases from J, the junction kept 11 bases outside the gene matches.

In regard to this clonotype: A much more abundant neighbour one base away suggests this may be a read error. Because the CDR3 is missing its conserved closing phenylalanine or tryptophan, this is likely a read error. The chain uses TRBV20-1 and TRBJ2-5; TRBD2 aligns across 9 bases. The CDR3 is 16 residues long. V lost 4 bases and J lost 5; bases outside the gene matches: 14. Germline CDR1 is DFQATT and CDR2 is SNEGSKA (reference sequence). The CDR3 protein is CSAKRGVAGVMETQYS. CDR3 nucleotides: TGCAGTGCTAAGCGCGGGGTAGCGGGAGTAATGGAGACCCAGTACTCC.

This clonotype was observed a handful of times. V is TRBV29-1 and J is TRBJ2-4; D is perhaps TRBD1 or TRBD2 (5 bases each). CDR3 length equals 15 residues. CDR1 is SQVTM, CDR2 ANQGSEA, per germline. Trimming took off 0 bases at V and 0 bases at J, with 9 bases between the two ends. The CDR3 region has the DNA TGCAGCGTTGAAGAGGGGGAATTAGCCAAAAACATTCAGTACTTC. Its protein is CSVEEGELAKNIQYF. The whole variable domain, filled in from reference TRBV29-1 and TRBJ2-4, reads SAVISQKPSRDICQRGTSLTIQCQVDSQVTMMFWYRQQPGQSLTLIATANQGSEATYESGFVIDKFPISRPNLTFSTLTVSNMSPEDSSIYLCSVEEGELAKNIQYFGAGTRLSVL.

This clonotype was observed a few times. J is TRBJ2-7 and V is TRBV20-1; 10 bases agree with TRBD1. The CDR3 length is 13 residues. The germline V gene encodes CDR1 DFQATT and CDR2 SNEGSKA (reference sequence). Germline trimming cut 6 bases from V and 2 bases from J; bases unmatched to any gene: 4. CDR3 sequence (DNA): TGCAGTGCAAGGACAGGGGGGGCCTACGAGCAGTACTTC. This gives the protein CSARTGGAYEQYF.